Sequencing of this T cell receptor (beta chain) was carried out in a study of T cells in Graves' hyperthyroidism and ophthalmopathy (dated by TCRdb to between 2017 and 2020). Notes on the research overall: Peripheral blood samples were taken at the time of initial diagnosis, prior to any treatment. The roughly 94 discovery patients were randomly split 7:3 into training and test sets. TCR Vbeta CDR3 sequencing of fewer than 150 peripheral blood samples (around 45 ophthalmopathy, 75 or so hyperthyroidism and roughly 17 progressor patients) is reported in the paper. A discovery cohort of about 95 patients, roughly 40 with Graves' ophthalmopathy and fewer than 65 with stable Graves' hyperthyroidism, was used to find distinguishing TCR V-J signatures. An independent validation cohort of about 19 hyperthyroidism patients and approximately 17 patients who later progressed to ophthalmopathy tested prospective prediction of ophthalmopathy. In roughly six Graves' hyperthyroidism patients, the study also compared T-cell repertoires from thyroid tissue with T-cell repertoires from blood. After blood sampling, hyperthyroidism patients were treated with methimazole at a starting dose of 30 mg daily, and ophthalmopathy patients were treated with high-dose intravenous methylprednisolone. Beyond this particular receptor, the publication reports: Sample size was not statistically predetermined, and blinding of investigators to group allocation was not performed. During validation, the model predicted progression to ophthalmopathy a median of roughly six months ahead of onset, with around 71% sensitivity and 72% to 80% specificity. Most expanded thyroid clonotypes (frequency above 0.001) were also detected in blood, a finding suggesting that blood repertoires may reflect thyroid immune responses. A 13 V-J signature model separated ophthalmopathy from stable hyperthyroidism, with around 91% sensitivity and roughly 82% specificity in cross-validation and 80%/75% in testing.

Ophthalmopathy patients had moderately to severely active disease, with a Clinical Activity Score of 3 or more, a NOSPECS grade of 4 or more, and a disease duration of less than 3 months. Exclusion was applied to patients with uncontrolled infections, other autoimmune diseases, pregnancy or lactation. Clinical symptoms, serum thyroxine and TRAb, thyroid ultrasound, and orbital computed tomography formed the basis for the diagnoses. Ficoll-Paque density gradient centrifugation was used to isolate PBMCs from 8.5 to 10 ml of fresh peripheral blood. Total RNA was extracted with Trizol reagent, and quality was checked on an Agilent 2100 Bioanalyzer. Amplification of TCR beta CDR3 regions was carried out from RNA transcripts. A first-round RT-PCR of the TCR CDR3 used the HTBI primer set with the Qiagen OneStep RT-PCR kit. The libraries were constructed in a second round of multiplex PCR and then size-selected and purified. Sequencing of the libraries was done on an Illumina HiSeq2000 using paired-end 100 bp reads. Per the original workflow: SOAPnuke was used to process the raw data, with reads discarded if the reads contained adapters or uncalled bases, had a mean Phred below 15, or lacked an exact constant-primer or identifier match. High-quality paired reads were merged with COPE v1.2.5, and unique nucleotide sequences were defined as clonotypes. MiTCR v1.1 was used to align the clonotypes against IMGT TRBV, TRBD and TRBJ reference segments. The analysis was restricted to V-J combinations with a frequency above 0.0001, which together covered 99% to 99.2% of the repertoires. The TCS score was defined as F50 (clonal expansion) divided by E x V (chaos), with BLOSUM62-based TCRdist calculated between CDR3 peptides within each V-J. Welch's t-statistics and random forest reduced fewer than 600 V-J features to under 15, which were used in a naive Bayes classifier (R e1071). In-frame beta chains were kept once TCRdb had trimmed the public reads at Q25 with fastp and called clones with MiXCR. Here each entry gathers all rows of one CDR3 protein and keeps the most common genes and DNA. The V and J calls and clone size come from TCRdb's table, not from the authors' own analysis. The sample table holds a few hundred thousand distinct CDR3 sequences, of which approximately 20% were seen once. The top ten hold approximately 60% of the sample.

CDR1 and CDR2 were assigned from the germline V gene (reference sequence) as GTSNPN and SVGIG. Measured from the cysteine to the phenylalanine, the CDR3 is 13 residues long. Just the 39-base CDR3 DNA is kept, in frame starting at base 1. Deletion took 2 bases off V and 1 base off J, with a span of 9 bases between the germline ends. This clonotype was picked up a small number of times. Its binding antigen is unknown. There are no base qualities to consult, and no much larger clone falls within one base. The specimen sequenced was blood. The V and J segments used are TRBV30 and TRBJ2-7, with the D call tentatively TRBD1 or TRBD2, each fitting 6 bases. The receptor comes from a man aged 25 to 40 with Graves' ophthalmopathy. This receptor has the CDR3 CAWSQGGSYEQYF. The nucleotide sequence reads TGTGCCTGGAGTCAAGGGGGGTCCTACGAGCAGTACTTC.